This T cell receptor (beta chain) is from a study of T cell repertoires in aging, cancer and after chemotherapy. Overall study results and limits: In healthy donors, age-related TCR diversity loss mainly reflected lost richness. In each cancer cohort, median generation probability increased across chemotherapy, suggesting thymic output rebounded. No conclusions about immunological memory after chemotherapy can be drawn from the repertoire data. Age-matched healthy donors had significantly more diverse, less clonal blood TCR repertoires than untreated cancer patients.

This clonotype was detected a few times. Antigen: not known. Multiplex touch-down PCR with TRB-A/B primers amplified rearranged V-D-J TRB sequences. Using its own MiXCR run on the multiplex PCR reads, TCRdb lists one record per CDR3 protein. The sample includes roughly 2,500 distinct CDR3 sequences, roughly two fifths seen only once; the top ten take approximately 40%. With V trimmed by 5 bases and J by 9 bases, 5 bases remained unmatched. CDR1 MNHNY and CDR2 SVGAGI come from the germline V gene (reference sequence). There are 12 residues in the CDR3. The template was genomic DNA from peripheral blood, not RNA.

The specimen was blood. This chain links TRBV6-6 with TRBJ2-3; 7 bases agree with TRBD2. This clonotype was obtained from a human donor with a solid tumor. The CDR3: CASSRGGGTQYF. In DNA form, the CDR3 reads TGTGCCAGCAGTCGTGGCGGGGGAACGCAGTATTTT.